Each of the 10 T cell receptor beta chains below was sequenced from the same sample in a study of blood T cell repertoires in COVID-19. Repertoires were generated with immunoSEQ multiplex PCR, while TCRdb's copy carries only in-frame clones and drops some. The table includes under 300,000 clones, around 90% detected once. Sequenced input: peripheral blood. The source of these receptors is a man aged 50-59 years with acute or convalescent COVID-19.

The V call is TRBV5-1, the J call TRBJ1-6; perhaps TRBD1 as D (6 bases). CDR3 size: 19 residues. Germline V gene data show CDR1 as SGHRS and CDR2 as YFSETQ. The germline V and J ends were trimmed by 1 base and 0 bases, with 17 bases remaining between them. CDR3 nucleotides: TGCGCCAGCAGCTTGCCGTCCCAGGGGACGAGCTCCTATAATTCACCCCTCCACTTT. Translation gives CASSLPSQGTSSYNSPLHF.

V gene TRBV18 combines with J gene TRBJ2-3; 8 positions match TRBD2. Germline CDR1 KGHSH, CDR2 LQKENI. J lost 0 bases, V lost 6 bases, and 2 bases had no gene match. CDR3 length: 14 residues. The CDR3 DNA follows: TGTGCCAGCTCCGGGGGGGGCAGCACAGATACGCAGTATTTT. Amino acid sequence: CASSGGGSTDTQYF.

The J gene is TRBJ2-3, the V gene TRBV5-6; perhaps TRBD1 as D (6 bases). Deletions cut 0 bases from V and 3 bases from J, with 8 bases between. The germline CDR1 and CDR2 sequences are SGHDT and YYEEEE. There are 14 residues in the CDR3. The CDR3 protein is CASSLVTGTDTQYF. Here the CDR3 DNA reads TGTGCCAGCAGCTTGGTAACAGGGACAGATACGCAGTATTTT.

This clone was seen a few times. The chain recombines TRBV5-1 with TRBJ1-1; tentatively, D is TRBD1 (6 bases). Germline CDR1 reads SGHRS; CDR2 reads YFSETQ. This CDR3 has 14 residues. The germline V and J ends were trimmed by 6 bases and 1 base, with 13 bases remaining between them. CDR3 sequence reads: CASNPTGANTEAFF. DNA of the CDR3: TGCGCCAGCAACCCGACAGGTGCGAACACTGAAGCTTTCTTT.

This chain links TRBV19 with TRBJ2-3; 8 nucleotides line up with TRBD2. Trimming cost V 4 bases and J 0 bases; bases outside gene matches: 3. Germline V gives CDR1 LNHDA, CDR2 SQIVND (reference sequence). The CDR3 is 15 residues long. CDR3 in DNA: TGTGCCAGTAGTACAATAGCGGGAAGCACAGATACGCAGTATTTT. Translation gives CASSTIAGSTDTQYF.

The V and J genes are TRBV5-1 and TRBJ2-7; 11 bases agree with TRBD2. V shed 0 bases, J shed 2 bases, and the junction held 1 base outside the gene matches. The CDR3 runs 15 residues. Germline V gene sequence: CDR1 SGHRS, CDR2 YFSETQ. The DNA of the CDR3 is TGCGCCAGCAGCTTGGTACTAGCGGGGGCCTACGAGCAGTACTTC. Protein sequence: CASSLVLAGAYEQYF.

The chain combines TRBV11-1 with TRBJ2-5; D is possibly TRBD1 (6 bases). Deletions cut 5 bases from V and 2 bases from J, with 12 bases between. The CDR3 extends over 14 amino acids. In germline, CDR1 is SGHAT, CDR2 FQDESV (reference sequence). CDR3 amino acids: CASSPGTQQETQYF. The CDR3 DNA sequence: TGTGCCAGCAGCCCCGGGACACAACAAGAGACCCAGTACTTC.

This clone appeared a single time. This chain links TRBV3-1 (or the pseudogene TRBV3-2) with TRBJ2-2, with 8 positions matching TRBD1. V was pared by 0 bases and J by 3 bases, with 3 bases of the junction left unmatched. This CDR3 region has 16 residues. Germline CDR1 is LGHDT and CDR2 is YNNKEL (reference sequence). For the CDR3, the DNA is TGTGCCAGCAGCCAAGAGCAGGGGGCCTACACCGGGGAGCTGTTTTTT. As protein: CASSQEQGAYTGELFF.

The V gene is TRBV7-8, the J gene TRBJ1-5, with 8 bases fitting TRBD1. This CDR3 spans 15 amino acids. Germline CDR1 SGHVS, CDR2 FQNEAQ. The V segment lost 5 bases and the J segment 5 bases; nucleotides outside the gene matches: 8. The CDR3 nucleotides are TGTGCCAGCAGCCTTGGGACAGGACAGGATCAGCCCCAGCATTTT. Translating gives CASSLGTGQDQPQHF.

The chain employs TRBV18 and TRBJ1-3; 8 nucleotides agree with TRBD1. CDR1 and CDR2 from the germline V gene are KGHSH and LQKENI. This CDR3 spans 16 amino acids. V lost 5 bases and J lost 7; bases outside the gene matches: 13. The CDR3 coding sequence is TGTGCCAGCTCAGAACGTCTCCCCGGGACAGGCAACACCATATATTTT. It translates to CASSERLPGTGNTIYF.